These 10 T cell receptor beta chains originate from one sample sequenced in a study of T-cell memory formation after mild COVID-19. From the 5' RACE reads, TCRdb called clonotypes with MiXCR, one entry per CDR3 protein. The repertoire holds about 200,000 distinct CDR3 sequences, with roughly 10% as singletons. The sequenced sample was PBMCs or a T cell subset sorted from them (not recorded which). The receptor set was obtained from a man between 18 and 35 years old who had mild COVID-19 (a few samples of this study predate the infection). Cell type and time point are not known.

This clonotype was observed many times. The rearrangement links TRBV5-1 to TRBJ2-1, with TRBD2 as a possible D gene (6 bases). Per germline, CDR1 SGHRS and CDR2 YFSETQ. Between the trimmed V and J ends, which lost 5 bases and 2 bases, there was a span of 14 bases. The CDR3 contains 15 residues. The CDR3 nucleotides are TGCGCCAGCAGACTGGCGGGGTGGACCTACAATGAGCAGTTCTTC. Translated: CASRLAGWTYNEQFF. The whole variable domain, remainder taken from reference TRBV5-1 and TRBJ2-1, is KAGVTQTPRYLIKTRGQQVTLSCSPISGHRSVSWYQQTPGQGLQFLFEYFSETQRNKGNFPGRFSGRQFSNSRSEMNVSTLELGDSALYLCASRLAGWTYNEQFFGPGTRLTVL.

This clonotype was counted a few times. The chain carries TRBV19 and TRBJ2-3; D is ambiguous. The CDR3 contains 12 residues. With 7 bases removed from V and 8 bases from J, the gap between germline ends came to 13 bases. The germline gives CDR1 LNHDA, CDR2 SQIVND (reference sequence). The CDR3 nucleotides read TGTGCCAGTACCTCCACGGGCCTTACGCAGTATTTT. It encodes CASTSTGLTQYF.

The chain recombines TRBV7-3 with TRBJ2-1; the D gene is possibly TRBD1 (6 bases). This CDR3 comprises 16 residues. Trimming left V 0 bases short and J 6 bases short, with 15 bases between. Germline V CDR1 and CDR2: SGHTA, FQGTGA. CDR3 coding DNA: TGTGCCAGCAGCTTAACAAGTGACAGGTCTCTCAATGAGCAGTTCTTC. It encodes CASSLTSDRSLNEQFF.

In its sample, this clonotype was seen a few times. In nucleotides, the CDR3 is TGTGCCAGCAGCGTAACAGGGGAATACCCCTACAATGAGCAGTTCTTC. Amino acid sequence: CASSVTGEYPYNEQFF. The chain carries TRBV11-2 and TRBJ2-1, with 7 bases that match TRBD1. Germline V gene sequence: CDR1 SGHAT, CDR2 FQNNGV. CDR3 size: 16 residues. Trimming at V came to 5 bases and at J to 2 bases, leaving 9 bases not matched to a gene.

The CDR3 protein is CASSTRQVRSEAFF. Here the CDR3 DNA reads TGTGCCAGCAGTACCCGACAGGTTCGGTCTGAAGCTTTCTTT. This chain joins TRBV12-3 or TRBV12-4 and TRBJ1-1; tentative D call: TRBD1 (6 bases). Trimming cost V 5 bases and J 6 bases, with 16 bases left between them. The CDR3 consists of 14 residues.

This clonotype has only a few counts. The J gene is TRBJ2-1, the V gene TRBV2; the D gene is possibly TRBD2 (6 bases). V lost 5 bases to trimming and J lost 7 bases, with 12 bases between them. This CDR3 has 13 amino acids. The germline V gene encodes CDR1 SNHLY and CDR2 FYNNEI. The CDR3 loop is CASSNTGVNEQFF. The CDR3 nucleotides are TGTGCCAGCAGTAACACGGGAGTGAATGAGCAGTTCTTC.

J is TRBJ1-5 and V is TRBV27; perhaps TRBD1 as D (5 bases). This CDR3 contains 13 residues. CDR1 and CDR2 from the germline V gene are MNHEY and SMNVEV (reference sequence). The V end was cut by 4 bases, the J end by 7 bases, with 11 bases between. The CDR3: CASSSQGSQPQHF. CDR3 sequence (DNA): TGTGCCAGCAGTTCTCAGGGATCCCAGCCCCAGCATTTT.

Concerning this clonotype itself: The junction does not match germline at one end; this may be a read error. J is TRBJ1-2 and V is TRBV7-2, with D possibly TRBD1 on 6 matching bases. CDR1 and CDR2 (germline): SGHTA, FQGNSA. CDR3 length: 10 amino acids. Here the CDR3 DNA reads TGTGCCAGCAGCAACAGACAGGATTCCTTC. This encodes CASSNRQDSF.

This chain joins TRBV20-1 and TRBJ1-5; D remains ambiguous. Germline V gene data show CDR1 as DFQATT and CDR2 as SNEGSKA (reference sequence). The germline V and J ends were trimmed by 1 base and 3 bases, with 13 bases remaining between them. The CDR3 is 15 residues long. The CDR3 here is CSARVSGSANQPQHF. Here the CDR3 DNA reads TGCAGTGCTAGAGTTTCTGGGTCAGCCAATCAGCCCCAGCATTTT.

The chain recombines TRBV7-9 with TRBJ2-3; 11 nucleotides match TRBD2. This CDR3 has 17 residues. The junction had 6 bases not matched to a gene; V was cut back by 0 bases and J by 4 bases. Germline CDR1 is SEHNR and CDR2 is FQNEAQ (reference sequence). This chain's CDR3 is CASSLARGTSGPDTQYF. Here the CDR3 DNA reads TGTGCCAGCAGCTTAGCGCGAGGGACTAGCGGCCCAGATACGCAGTATTTT. The whole variable domain, filled in from reference TRBV7-9 and TRBJ2-3, reads DTGVSQNPRHKITKRGQNVTFRCDPISEHNRLYWYRQTLGQGPEFLTYFQNEAQLEKSRLLSDRFSAERPKGSFSTLEIQRTEQGDSAMYLCASSLARGTSGPDTQYFGPGTRLTVL.